These T cell receptor beta chains were read from a single sample in a study of blood T cell repertoires in COVID-19. Sequenced by immunoSEQ multiplex PCR; TCRdb stores in-frame clones only, minus some. The sample has 95,000 to 120,000 clones, about 88% seen once. Source material: peripheral blood. The receptors come from a woman aged 70 to 79 who had recovered from COVID-19. CDR3s include the opening cysteine and the closing phenylalanine or tryptophan. The D gene is left open where the match is weak. The size of a clone is reported for some rows only, either as once, few or many, or as a class for expanded clones.

d_call clone_size j_call v_call cdr3_aa cdr3_nt
TRBD1 NA TRBJ1-2 TRBV20-1 CSASDRGRGYTF TGCAGTGCTAGTGACAGGGGGCGAGGCTACACCTTC
NA NA TRBJ2-7 TRBV7-2 CASSLARVDYEQYF TGTGCCAGCAGCTTGGCCAGGGTAGACTACGAGCAGTACTTC
TRBD1 NA TRBJ2-7 TRBV27 CASTPWDRRSEQYF TGTGCCAGCACACCCTGGGACAGGAGATCTGAGCAGTACTTC
NA NA TRBJ2-3 TRBV4-1 CASSQERGLGDADTQYF TGCGCCAGCAGCCAAGAAAGGGGTCTAGGCGATGCAGATACGCAGTATTTT
TRBD2 NA TRBJ2-3 TRBV18 CASSPSHEPGGSTDTQYF TGTGCCAGCTCACCCTCCCACGAACCGGGAGGAAGCACAGATACGCAGTATTTT
TRBD1 NA TRBJ1-2 TRBV18 CASSLGTGEGYTF TGTGCCAGCTCACTCGGGACAGGGGAAGGCTACACCTTC
NA NA TRBJ1-6 TRBV7-9 CASSLGGIDNSPLHF TGTGCCAGCAGCTTAGGGGGCATTGATAATTCACCCCTCCACTTT
TRBD1 NA TRBJ2-2 TRBV24-1 CATGQGAIGELFF TGTGCCACCGGACAGGGGGCAATCGGGGAGCTGTTTTTT
TRBD1 NA TRBJ2-4 TRBV19 CASTLSQGAGYIQYF TGTGCCAGTACCTTATCTCAGGGGGCTGGATACATTCAGTACTTC
TRBD2 NA TRBJ2-3 TRBV5-1 CASSKGLAGDVDTQYF TGCGCCAGCTCCAAAGGGCTAGCGGGGGATGTGGATACGCAGTATTTT
NA few TRBJ2-5 TRBV15 CATSRVGGTGETQYF TGTGCCACCAGCAGAGTCGGGGGAACGGGAGAGACCCAGTACTTC
TRBD1 NA TRBJ2-3 TRBV10-2 CASTWDRGQPTQYF TGCGCCAGCACGTGGGACAGAGGACAACCGACGCAGTATTTT
TRBD2 NA TRBJ2-3 TRBV6-4 CASSGTSAGSDTQYF TGTGCCAGCAGTGGAACTAGCGCCGGGTCAGATACGCAGTATTTT
NA NA TRBJ2-6 TRBV11-1 CASSPPAGIGANVLTF TGTGCCAGCAGCCCCCCCGCAGGGATCGGGGCCAACGTCCTGACTTTC
TRBD1 NA TRBJ1-6 TRBV7-9 CASSGGQARSPLHF TGTGCCAGCAGCGGAGGACAGGCGCGTTCACCCCTCCACTTT
TRBD2 once TRBJ2-1 TRBV5-4 CASSWSGSLGNEQFF TGTGCCAGCAGCTGGAGCGGGAGCCTCGGGAATGAGCAGTTCTTC
NA NA TRBJ1-1 TRBV5-1 CASSQGTEAFF TGCGCCAGCTCACAGGGAACTGAAGCTTTCTTT
NA NA TRBJ1-2 TRBV4-2 CASSQDGGPLAYGYTF TGTGCCAGCAGCCAAGATGGTGGGCCTCTCGCCTATGGCTACACCTTC
TRBD1 NA TRBJ2-7 TRBV7-8 CASSYRGPKEQYF TGTGCCAGCAGCTACAGGGGCCCGAAGGAGCAGTACTTC
NA NA TRBJ1-2 TRBV6-5 CASSQGDGYTF TGTGCCAGCAGCCAAGGGGATGGCTACACCTTC
TRBD1 NA TRBJ2-2 TRBV19 CASGQDRGRELFF TGTGCCAGTGGGCAAGACAGGGGCAGGGAGCTGTTTTTT
NA few TRBJ1-3 TRBV18 CASSPNRRGNTIYF TGTGCCAGCTCACCCAACAGACGGGGAAACACCATATATTTT
NA NA TRBJ2-7 TRBV12-3/TRBV12-4 CASNPGKGYEQYF TGTGCCAGCAACCCCGGGAAGGGATACGAGCAGTACTTC
TRBD1 NA TRBJ2-1 TRBV7-9 CASKSGAGTGGFF TGTGCCAGCAAATCCGGAGCGGGGACAGGGGGCTTCTTC
TRBD1 NA TRBJ1-1 TRBV5-6 CASSSGQPNTEAFF TGTGCCAGCAGCTCGGGACAGCCGAACACTGAAGCTTTCTTT
NA once TRBJ1-2 TRBV30 CAWSTGGYTF TGTGCCTGGAGTACAGGAGGCTACACCTTC
NA NA TRBJ2-4 TRBV30 CAWSLSKNIQYF TGTGCCTGGAGTTTATCCAAAAACATTCAGTACTTC
NA few TRBJ1-5 TRBV7-2 CASSLRGNQPQHF TGTGCCAGCAGCTTAAGGGGAAATCAGCCCCAGCATTTT
NA NA TRBJ1-2 TRBV7-2 CASSLGRGGYGYTF TGTGCCAGCAGCTTAGGACGGGGAGGCTATGGCTACACCTTC
NA NA TRBJ1-2 TRBV3-1/TRBV3-2 CASSHRQNYGYTF TGTGCCAGCAGCCACCGACAGAACTATGGCTACACCTTC
NA NA TRBJ2-2 TRBV2 CAGRGANTGELFF TGTGCCGGCCGCGGCGCGAACACCGGGGAGCTGTTTTTT
NA NA TRBJ1-2 TRBV7-2 CASSFRGKDGYTF TGTGCCAGCAGCTTTCGGGGGAAGGATGGCTACACCTTC
NA NA TRBJ2-2 TRBV7-3 CASSSGNTGELFF TGTGCCAGCAGTTCCGGGAACACCGGGGAGCTGTTTTTT
TRBD1 NA TRBJ2-1 TRBV18 CASSPSDREGNNEQFF TGTGCCAGCTCACCTTCTGACAGGGAAGGGAACAATGAGCAGTTCTTC
TRBD1 NA TRBJ1-4 TRBV7-8 CASSSLNRGTNEKLFF TGTGCCAGCAGCTCCCTAAACAGGGGCACTAATGAAAAACTGTTTTTT
NA NA TRBJ2-5 TRBV5-4 CASSSSGETQYF TGTGCCAGCAGCTCCTCGGGGGAGACCCAGTACTTC
NA NA TRBJ1-2 TRBV7-2 CASSTRSLYKHGYTF TGTGCCAGCAGCACCCGCTCTCTTTACAAACATGGCTACACCTTC
TRBD1 NA TRBJ2-5 TRBV20-1 CSASWGQLSETQYF TGCAGTGCTAGTTGGGGACAGTTATCGGAGACCCAGTACTTC
NA NA TRBJ1-5 TRBV27 CASSATWAHPGNQPQHF TGTGCCAGCAGCGCTACTTGGGCCCACCCGGGGAATCAGCCCCAGCATTTT
NA NA TRBJ2-1 TRBV6-1 CASSGLGGSSYNEQFF TGTGCCAGCAGTGGTCTTGGAGGGAGCTCCTACAATGAGCAGTTCTTC
NA NA TRBJ2-5 TRBV19 CASSPWGQRGTETQYF TGTGCCAGTAGTCCATGGGGGCAGCGGGGAACCGAGACCCAGTACTTC